These 26 T cell receptor beta chains share one sample of origin, sequenced in a study of T cells after posttransplantation cyclophosphamide. Sampled 1 year posttransplant, controls received myeloablative marrow transplants, methotrexate and a calcineurin inhibitor. Measured with immunoSEQ multiplex PCR; TCRdb has only the in-frame clones, and not every one. The repertoire holds more than 20,000 clones, around 91% seen once, with about 1.8% in the top ten. This sample comprised PBMCs, obtained just over 350 days after allogeneic stem cell transplant with calcineurin inhibitor and methotrexate. All receptors derive from a female patient in her 30s who received an allogeneic stem cell transplant from an unrelated donor, was CMV-positive, and had acute and chronic GVHD. Some T cells may have originated in the graft donor.

This CDR3 is CASSQDPGQLYEQYV. Here the CDR3 DNA reads TGTGCCAGCAGCCAAGATCCCGGACAGCTCTACGAGCAGTACGTC. V gene TRBV14 combines with J gene TRBJ2-7; the D gene is possibly TRBD1 (6 bases). CDR3 length: 15 amino acids. Germline-derived CDR1 and CDR2 are SGHDN and FVKESK. V lost 0 bases to trimming and J lost 3 bases, with 12 bases between them.

V and J are TRBV19 and TRBJ2-3; 8 bases fit TRBD2. In germline, CDR1 is LNHDA, CDR2 SQIVND (reference sequence). Germline trimming cut 8 bases from V and 1 base from J; bases unmatched to any gene: 2. This CDR3 comprises 13 residues. The CDR3 spells CASQTSGTDTQYF. Written as DNA, the CDR3 is TGTGCCAGTCAGACTAGCGGCACAGATACGCAGTATTTT.

The chain links TRBV19 to TRBJ1-6, with 8 bases identical to TRBD1. Germline V gene data show CDR1 as LNHDA and CDR2 as SQIVND (reference sequence). The J segment lost 6 bases and the V segment lost 5 bases, leaving 3 bases of the junction unmatched. There are 14 residues in the CDR3. For the CDR3, the DNA is TGTGCCAGTAGTCCAGGGGGCAGTAATTCACCCCTCCACTTT. The encoded protein is CASSPGGSNSPLHF.

This chain joins TRBV23-1 and TRBJ2-5; possible D gene TRBD1, 6 bases. TRBV23-1 is known as an ORF, though its function is uncertain. CDR3 length: 14 residues. V was pared by 2 bases and J by 0 bases, with 7 bases between. The CDR3, as DNA: TGCGCCAGCAGTCAAGGACAGAACCAAGAGACCCAGTACTTC. It specifies CASSQGQNQETQYF.

The V call is TRBV4-3, the J call TRBJ1-1; TRBD1 is a possible D gene (5 bases). Germline CDR1 and CDR2: LGHNA and YSLEER. V lost 4 bases and J 1 base, leaving 10 bases between the germline ends. The CDR3 covers 14 residues. The CDR3 region is CASSPRQTNTEAFF. In DNA, the CDR3 is TGCGCCAGCAGCCCCAGACAGACGAACACTGAAGCTTTCTTT.

The chain is built from TRBV18 and TRBJ1-2; D is uncertain. Trimming removed 3 bases from V and 3 bases from J, with 8 bases in between. This CDR3 comprises 13 residues. The germline V gene encodes CDR1 KGHSH and CDR2 LQKENI. The CDR3 DNA reads as TGTGCCAGCTCACCTACCCAGGACTATGGCTACACCTTC. Amino acids: CASSPTQDYGYTF.

This rearrangement joins TRBV5-5 to TRBJ2-1; D is unclear. CDR1 SGHKS and CDR2 YYEKEE come from the germline V gene (reference sequence). V was clipped by 0 bases and J by 2 bases, with 9 bases between them. This CDR3 region has 15 residues. In DNA form, the CDR3 reads TGTGCCAGCAGCTTGGAAGCAACCCCCTACAATGAGCAGTTCTTC. Translated, it gives CASSLEATPYNEQFF.

The CDR3 sequence is CASSPRTGRFGNTIYF. DNA of the CDR3: TGTGCCAGCAGCCCAAGGACAGGGAGGTTTGGAAACACCATATATTTT. The gene calls are TRBV7-9 and TRBJ1-3; 8 nucleotides agree with TRBD1. V lost 5 bases to trimming and J lost 3 bases; unmatched junction nucleotides: 9. The length of the CDR3 is 16 residues. The V gene's germline CDR1 is SEHNR and CDR2 FQNEAQ (reference sequence).

The rearrangement uses TRBV27 and TRBJ2-2; D not resolved. V lost 4 bases to trimming and J lost 7 bases, with 7 bases between them. CDR1 MNHEY and CDR2 SMNVEV come from the germline V gene (reference sequence). This CDR3 region has 12 residues. CDR3 sequence reads: CASSYYLGELFF. In DNA form, the CDR3 reads TGTGCCAGCAGTTACTATCTCGGGGAGCTGTTTTTT.

The chain links TRBV6-5 to TRBJ2-1, with D perhaps matching TRBD2 (5 bases). The V end lost 2 bases, the J end lost 10 bases, and 12 bases lay between the germline ends. The CDR3 runs to 13 residues. The germline V gene has CDR1 MNHEY and CDR2 SVGAGI. The CDR3 loop reads CASSYPIGGEQFF. Written as DNA, the CDR3 is TGTGCCAGCAGTTACCCGATCGGCGGGGAGCAGTTCTTC.

This chain uses TRBV19 with TRBJ2-1, with a possible D match to TRBD2 (6 bases). CDR1 and CDR2 from the germline V gene are LNHDA and SQIVND (reference sequence). This CDR3 spans 18 amino acids. The germline V and J ends were trimmed by 4 bases and 6 bases, with 25 bases remaining between them. CDR3 coding DNA: TGTGCCAGTAGTAAACCTCGAAGAGGGAGGAATAGTGGCAATGAGCAGTTCTTC. It encodes CASSKPRRGRNSGNEQFF.

This chain uses TRBV9 with TRBJ1-1; maybe TRBD1 (6 bases). V was clipped by 4 bases and J by 2 bases, with 18 bases between them. The CDR3 has 16 amino acids. Looked up from germline, CDR1 is SGDLS and CDR2 is YYNGEE. The CDR3 region is CASSPQIRTENTEAFF. The CDR3 DNA follows: TGTGCCAGCAGCCCCCAGATAAGGACAGAAAACACTGAAGCTTTCTTT.

The gene calls are TRBV7-9 and TRBJ2-2; TRBD2 aligns across 11 bases. V was pared by 3 bases and J by 7 bases, with 7 bases of the junction left unmatched. Germline loops: CDR1 SEHNR, CDR2 FQNEAQ (reference sequence). CDR3 length equals 16 residues. The CDR3 here is CASSLLAGGGHGELFF. Written as DNA, the CDR3 is TGTGCCAGCAGCTTGCTAGCGGGAGGAGGTCACGGGGAGCTGTTTTTT. Together with reference TRBV7-9 and TRBJ2-2, the CDR3 gives the full variable domain: DTGVSQNPRHKITKRGQNVTFRCDPISEHNRLYWYRQTLGQGPEFLTYFQNEAQLEKSRLLSDRFSAERPKGSFSTLEIQRTEQGDSAMYLCASSLLAGGGHGELFFGEGSRLTVL.

This rearrangement joins TRBV7-6 to TRBJ1-1; 7 bases align to TRBD1. The CDR3 extends over 16 amino acids. Germline V gene data show CDR1 as SGHVS and CDR2 as FNYEAQ. V lost 1 base and J lost 2; bases outside the gene matches: 7. CDR3 coding DNA: TGTGCCAGCAGCTTAGTACCGGGACAGATAAACACTGAAGCTTTCTTT. Translating it yields CASSLVPGQINTEAFF.

This chain joins TRBV10-1 and TRBJ2-1, with 12 bases that match TRBD2. Germline trimming cut 0 bases from V and 6 bases from J; bases unmatched to any gene: 0. The CDR3 is made up of 15 amino acids. CDR1 and CDR2 (germline): WNHNN, SYGVQD (reference sequence). In DNA form, the CDR3 reads TGCGCCAGCAGTGAGTCACTAGCGGGAGGCAATGAGCAGTTCTTC. Its protein is CASSESLAGGNEQFF.

The V gene is TRBV5-4, the J gene TRBJ2-1; 8 nucleotides align to TRBD2. The CDR3 covers 15 residues. CDR1 and CDR2 from the germline V gene are SGHNT and YYREEE (reference sequence). The V gene end was trimmed by 0 bases and the J gene end by 8 bases; junction bases not matched to a gene: 7. The CDR3 region is CASSLGGTRADEQFF. The CDR3 DNA sequence: TGTGCCAGCAGCTTGGGGGGGACTAGGGCGGATGAGCAGTTCTTC.

In DNA form, the CDR3 reads TGTGCCAGCTTCCGGACAGGGGAGCATGAGCAGTTCTTC. It is translated as CASFRTGEHEQFF. The rearrangement links TRBV2 to TRBJ2-1, with 9 positions matching TRBD1. The CDR3 runs 13 residues. J gave up 8 bases and V 8 bases, and 7 bases lay outside the gene matches. Germline loops: CDR1 SNHLY, CDR2 FYNNEI.

This chain uses TRBV2 with TRBJ2-6, with 7 positions matching TRBD1. From germline, CDR1 is SNHLY and CDR2 FYNNEI. This CDR3 contains 18 residues. After removal of 3 bases from V and 0 bases from J, the junction contained 8 bases not matched to a gene. This chain's CDR3 is CASSDLDRLISGANVLTF. CDR3 coding DNA: TGTGCCAGCAGTGATCTGGACAGGCTCATCTCTGGGGCCAACGTCCTGACTTTC.

The chain employs TRBV9 and TRBJ2-7; 9 nucleotides line up with TRBD2. This CDR3 is built from 15 residues. CDR1 SGDLS and CDR2 YYNGEE come from the germline V gene. Germline trimming cut 4 bases from V and 3 bases from J; bases unmatched to any gene: 8. The CDR3 loop is CASSPQREALYEQYF. For the CDR3, the DNA is TGTGCCAGCAGCCCTCAGCGGGAGGCTCTCTACGAGCAGTACTTC.

The count of this clone is one. The chain is built from TRBV7-2 and TRBJ1-5; 7 positions match TRBD1. V dropped 1 base and J dropped 0; count of bases not matched to a gene: 6. Per germline, CDR1 SGHTA and CDR2 FQGNSA. CDR3 length equals 17 residues. CDR3 sequence reads: CASSLEGAGGSNQPQHF. In DNA, the CDR3 is TGTGCCAGCAGCTTAGAGGGGGCAGGGGGTAGCAATCAGCCCCAGCATTTT.

This chain links TRBV12-5 with TRBJ1-1; tentatively, D is TRBD1 (6 bases). Looked up from germline, CDR1 is LGHNT and CDR2 is FRNRAP. The CDR3 totals 17 residues. The V and J ends lost 2 bases and 6 bases respectively, with 22 bases between them. CDR3 in amino acids: CASGLPSWQGGGPEAFF. In DNA form, the CDR3 reads TGTGCTAGTGGTTTGCCCTCCTGGCAGGGAGGGGGGCCTGAAGCTTTCTTT.

This clone was detected only once. The chain recombines TRBV30 with TRBJ1-3; TRBD1 agrees at 7 bases. There are 15 residues in the CDR3. Trimming removed 4 bases from V and 0 bases from J; junction bases left unmatched: 6. Looked up from germline, CDR1 is GTSNPN and CDR2 is SVGIG (reference sequence). CDR3 amino acids: CAWNKDRYSGNTIYF. CDR3 nucleotides: TGTGCCTGGAACAAGGACAGGTACTCTGGAAACACCATATATTTT.

The rearrangement links TRBV27 to TRBJ2-2; 9 nucleotides align to TRBD1. CDR1 is MNHEY, CDR2 SMNVEV, per germline (reference sequence). V shed 3 bases, J shed 4 bases, and the junction held 9 bases outside the gene matches. The CDR3 is made up of 17 amino acids. CDR3 coding DNA: TGTGCCAGCAGTTTTCTGGGACAGGGATTCGGCACCGGGGAGCTGTTTTTT. It encodes CASSFLGQGFGTGELFF.

The count of this clone is one. V gene TRBV7-2 combines with J gene TRBJ2-7, with 10 bases matching TRBD2. Germline CDR1 reads SGHTA; CDR2 reads FQGNSA. The CDR3 length is 17 residues. Trimming took 5 bases from V and 0 from J; bases not matched to a gene: 10. The chain's CDR3 is CASSLVGLAPSSYEQYV. CDR3 coding DNA: TGTGCCAGCAGCCTAGTGGGACTAGCGCCTAGCTCCTACGAGCAGTACGTC.

The chain recombines TRBV11-1 with TRBJ2-7, with TRBD2 matching over 7 bases. The CDR3 loop spans 14 amino acids. Losses at the gene ends were 7 bases for V and 5 bases for J; bases not matched to a gene: 11. Germline V CDR1 and CDR2: SGHAT, FQDESV (reference sequence). The chain's CDR3 is CASNLGTIADEQYF. The CDR3 DNA is TGTGCCAGCAACTTGGGGACTATTGCAGACGAGCAGTACTTC.

V gene TRBV7-9 combines with J gene TRBJ2-1; 9 bases are shared with TRBD2. J was trimmed by 15 bases and V by 3 bases; bases with no gene match: 9. The CDR3 is 13 residues long. Looked up from germline, CDR1 is SEHNR and CDR2 is FQNEAQ (reference sequence). The CDR3 region has the DNA TGTGCCAGCAGCTTTGGTTCTAGCGGGAATCCGTTCTTC. Amino acid sequence: CASSFGSSGNPFF.